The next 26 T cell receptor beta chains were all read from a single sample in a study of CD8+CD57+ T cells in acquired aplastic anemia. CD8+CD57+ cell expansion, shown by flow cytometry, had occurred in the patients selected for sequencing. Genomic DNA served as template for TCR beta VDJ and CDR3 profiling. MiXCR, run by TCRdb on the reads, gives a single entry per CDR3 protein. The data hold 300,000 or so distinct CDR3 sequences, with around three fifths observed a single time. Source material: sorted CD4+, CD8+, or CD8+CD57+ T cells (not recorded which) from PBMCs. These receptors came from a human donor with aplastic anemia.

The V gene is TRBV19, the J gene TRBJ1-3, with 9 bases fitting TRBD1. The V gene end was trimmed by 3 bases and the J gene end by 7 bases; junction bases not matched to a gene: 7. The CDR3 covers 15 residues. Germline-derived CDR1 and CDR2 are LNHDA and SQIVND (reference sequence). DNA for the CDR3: TGTGCCAGTAGTATGGCGGGACAGGGAGGGAACACCATATATTTT. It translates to CASSMAGQGGNTIYF.

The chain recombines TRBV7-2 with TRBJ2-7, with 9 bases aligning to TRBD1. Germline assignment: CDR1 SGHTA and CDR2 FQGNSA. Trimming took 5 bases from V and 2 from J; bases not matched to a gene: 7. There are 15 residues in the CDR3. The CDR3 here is CASSQGTGRTYEQYF. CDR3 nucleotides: TGTGCCAGCAGCCAAGGGACAGGGAGGACCTACGAGCAGTACTTC. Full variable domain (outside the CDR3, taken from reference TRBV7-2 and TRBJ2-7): GAGVSQSPSNKVTEKGKDVELRCDPISGHTALYWYRQSLGQGLEFLIYFQGNSAPDKSGLPSDRFSAERTGGSVSTLTIQRTQQEDSAVYLCASSQGTGRTYEQYFGPGTRLTVT.

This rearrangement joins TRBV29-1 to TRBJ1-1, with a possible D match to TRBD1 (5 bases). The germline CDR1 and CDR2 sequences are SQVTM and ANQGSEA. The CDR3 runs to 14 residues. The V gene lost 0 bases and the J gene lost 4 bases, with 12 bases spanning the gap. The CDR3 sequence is CSVEDLGEGTEAFF. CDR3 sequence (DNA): TGCAGCGTTGAAGATCTGGGGGAGGGCACTGAAGCTTTCTTT.

The CDR3 sequence is CASSSINKNYGYTF. Written as DNA, the CDR3 is TGTGCCAGTAGTAGCATCAACAAGAACTATGGCTACACCTTC. The chain joins TRBV19 to TRBJ1-2; D is ambiguous. The V end lost 4 bases, the J end lost 2 bases, and 11 bases lay between the germline ends. There are 14 residues in the CDR3. Germline-derived CDR1 and CDR2 are LNHDA and SQIVND (reference sequence).

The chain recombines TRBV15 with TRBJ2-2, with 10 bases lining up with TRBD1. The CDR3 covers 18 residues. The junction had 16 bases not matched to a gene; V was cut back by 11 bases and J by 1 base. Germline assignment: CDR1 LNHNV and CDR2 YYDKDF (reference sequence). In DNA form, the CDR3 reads TGTGCCTCTCCCCCCCGGGACAGGGGACAGGGGAACACCGGGGAGCTGTTTTTT. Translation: CASPPRDRGQGNTGELFF.

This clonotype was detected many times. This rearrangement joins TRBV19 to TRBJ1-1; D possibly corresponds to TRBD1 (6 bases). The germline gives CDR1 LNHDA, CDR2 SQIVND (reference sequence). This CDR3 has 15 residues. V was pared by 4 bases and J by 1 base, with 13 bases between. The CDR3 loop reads CASSRPGTSNTEAFF. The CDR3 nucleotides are TGTGCCAGTAGTAGACCCGGGACATCGAACACTGAAGCTTTCTTT.

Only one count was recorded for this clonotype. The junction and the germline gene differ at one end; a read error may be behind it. The CDR3 DNA reads as TGTGCCAGCTTACCAGATGCACAGGGCTACTATGGCTACACCTTC. It codes for CASLPDAQGYYGYTF. The chain is built from TRBV18 and TRBJ1-2; D is perhaps TRBD1 (6 bases). The CDR3 consists of 15 residues. CDR1 is KGHSH, CDR2 LQKENI, per germline. Full variable domain (outside the CDR3, taken from reference TRBV18 and TRBJ1-2): NAGVMQNPRHLVRRRGQEARLRCSPMKGHSHVYWYRQLPEEGLKFMVYLQKENIIDESGMPKERFSAEFPKEGPSILRIQQVVRGDSAAYFCASLPDAQGYYGYTFGSGTRLTVV.

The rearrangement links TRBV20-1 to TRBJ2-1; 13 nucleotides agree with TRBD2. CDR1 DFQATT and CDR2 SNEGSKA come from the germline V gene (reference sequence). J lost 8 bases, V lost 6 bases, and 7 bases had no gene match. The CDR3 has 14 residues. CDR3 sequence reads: CSARRGLAGYEQFF. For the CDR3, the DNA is TGCAGTGCCCGGAGGGGACTAGCGGGATATGAGCAGTTCTTC.

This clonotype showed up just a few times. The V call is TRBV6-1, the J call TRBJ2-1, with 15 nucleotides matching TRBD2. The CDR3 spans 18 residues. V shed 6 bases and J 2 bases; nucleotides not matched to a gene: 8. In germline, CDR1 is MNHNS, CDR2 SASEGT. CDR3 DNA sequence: TGTGCCAGCAGAGTGAAAAGGACTAGCGGGGGGGCCTACAATGAGCAGTTCTTC. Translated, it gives CASRVKRTSGGAYNEQFF.

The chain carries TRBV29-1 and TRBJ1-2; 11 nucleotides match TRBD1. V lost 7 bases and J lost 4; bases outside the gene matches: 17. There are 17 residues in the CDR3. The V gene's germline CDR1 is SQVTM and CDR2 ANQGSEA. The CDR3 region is CSATFGQGARVGYGYTF. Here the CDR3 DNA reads TGCAGCGCAACCTTCGGACAGGGGGCACGTGTGGGCTATGGCTACACCTTC.

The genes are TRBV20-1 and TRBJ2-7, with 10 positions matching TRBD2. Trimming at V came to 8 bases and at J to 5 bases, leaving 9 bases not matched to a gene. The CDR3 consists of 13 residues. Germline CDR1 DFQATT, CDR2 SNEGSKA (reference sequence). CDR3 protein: CSLGPSGSDEQYF. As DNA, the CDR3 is TGCAGTTTAGGCCCTAGCGGGAGCGACGAGCAGTACTTC.

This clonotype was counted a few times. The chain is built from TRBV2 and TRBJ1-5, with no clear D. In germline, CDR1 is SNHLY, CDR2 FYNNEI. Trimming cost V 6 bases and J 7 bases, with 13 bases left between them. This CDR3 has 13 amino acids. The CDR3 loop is CASSVQRKQPQHF. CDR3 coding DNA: TGTGCCAGCAGCGTACAGAGGAAGCAGCCCCAGCATTTT.

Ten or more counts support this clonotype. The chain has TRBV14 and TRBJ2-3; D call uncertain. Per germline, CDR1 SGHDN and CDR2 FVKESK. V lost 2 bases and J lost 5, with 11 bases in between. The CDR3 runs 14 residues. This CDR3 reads CASSQRPSEDTQYF. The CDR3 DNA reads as TGTGCCAGCAGCCAACGCCCGTCGGAAGATACGCAGTATTTT.

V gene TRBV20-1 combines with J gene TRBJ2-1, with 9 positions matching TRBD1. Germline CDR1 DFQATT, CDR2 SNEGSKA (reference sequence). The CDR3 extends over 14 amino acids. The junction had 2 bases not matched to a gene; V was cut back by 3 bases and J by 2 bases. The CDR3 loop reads CSASRTGAYNEQFF. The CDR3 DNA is TGCAGTGCTAGCAGGACAGGGGCCTACAATGAGCAGTTCTTC.

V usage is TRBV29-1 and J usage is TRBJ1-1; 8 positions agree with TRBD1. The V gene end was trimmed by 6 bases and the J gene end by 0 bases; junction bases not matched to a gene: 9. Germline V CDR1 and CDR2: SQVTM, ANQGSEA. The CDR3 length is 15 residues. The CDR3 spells CSVPRTGTMNTEAFF. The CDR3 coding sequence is TGCAGCGTACCGAGGACAGGGACTATGAACACTGAAGCTTTCTTT.

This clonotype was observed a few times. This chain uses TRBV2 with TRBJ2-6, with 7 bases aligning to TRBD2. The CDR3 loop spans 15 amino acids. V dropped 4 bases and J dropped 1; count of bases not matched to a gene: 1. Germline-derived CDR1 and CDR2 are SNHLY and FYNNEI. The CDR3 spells CASSVGGSGANVLTF. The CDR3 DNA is TGTGCCAGCAGTGTGGGGGGGTCTGGGGCCAACGTCCTGACTTTC. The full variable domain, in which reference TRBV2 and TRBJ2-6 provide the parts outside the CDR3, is EPEVTQTPSHQVTQMGQEVILRCVPISNHLYFYWYRQILGQKVEFLVSFYNNEISEKSEIFDDQFSVERPDGSNFTLKIRSTKLEDSAMYFCASSVGGSGANVLTFGAGSRLTVL.

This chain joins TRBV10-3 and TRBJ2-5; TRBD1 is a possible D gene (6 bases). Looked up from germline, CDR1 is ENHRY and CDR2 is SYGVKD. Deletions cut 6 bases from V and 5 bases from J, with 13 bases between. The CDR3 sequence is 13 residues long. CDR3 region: CAIRDSYRETQYF. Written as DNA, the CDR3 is TGTGCCATCAGGGACAGCTATCGGGAGACCCAGTACTTC.

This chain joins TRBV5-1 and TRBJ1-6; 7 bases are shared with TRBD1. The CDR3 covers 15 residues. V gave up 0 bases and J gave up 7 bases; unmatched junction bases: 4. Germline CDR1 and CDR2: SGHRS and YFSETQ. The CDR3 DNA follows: TGCGCCAGCAGCTTGGGGACAGGAGCGAATTCACCCCTCCACTTT. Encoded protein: CASSLGTGANSPLHF.

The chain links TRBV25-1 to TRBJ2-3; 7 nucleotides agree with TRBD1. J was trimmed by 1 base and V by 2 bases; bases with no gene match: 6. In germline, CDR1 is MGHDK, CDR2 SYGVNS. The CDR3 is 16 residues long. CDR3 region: CASSEQGVGGTDTQYF. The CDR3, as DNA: TGTGCCAGCAGTGAACAGGGGGTAGGTGGCACAGATACGCAGTATTTT.

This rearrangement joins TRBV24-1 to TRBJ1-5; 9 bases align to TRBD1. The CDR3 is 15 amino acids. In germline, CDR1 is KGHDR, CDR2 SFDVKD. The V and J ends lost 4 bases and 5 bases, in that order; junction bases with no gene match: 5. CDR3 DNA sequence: TGTGCCACCAGTGACCCTACAGGGGGCCATCAGCCCCAGCATTTT. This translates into CATSDPTGGHQPQHF.

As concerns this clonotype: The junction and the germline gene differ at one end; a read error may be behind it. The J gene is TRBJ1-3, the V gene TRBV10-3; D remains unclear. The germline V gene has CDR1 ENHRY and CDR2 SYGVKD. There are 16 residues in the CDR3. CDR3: CAISEAGLALGNTVYF. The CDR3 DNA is TGTGCCATCAGTGAGGCGGGCCTCGCTCTTGGAAACACCGTATATTTT.

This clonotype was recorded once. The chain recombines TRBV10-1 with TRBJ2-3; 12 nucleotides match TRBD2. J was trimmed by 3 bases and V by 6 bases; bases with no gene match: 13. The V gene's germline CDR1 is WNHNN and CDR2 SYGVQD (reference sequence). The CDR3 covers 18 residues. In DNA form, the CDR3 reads TGCGCCAGCAGGCGGGCTAGCGGGAGGGCCGGGAGTACAGATACGCAGTATTTT. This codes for CASRRASGRAGSTDTQYF.

CDR3 DNA: TGTGCCAGCAGTTACTCGAGACTAGCCTATGAGCAGTTCTTC. Translating it yields CASSYSRLAYEQFF. The chain joins TRBV6-5 to TRBJ2-1; 7 bases line up with TRBD2. There are 14 residues in the CDR3. Germline V gives CDR1 MNHEY, CDR2 SVGAGI. J was trimmed by 8 bases and V by 0 bases; bases with no gene match: 4.

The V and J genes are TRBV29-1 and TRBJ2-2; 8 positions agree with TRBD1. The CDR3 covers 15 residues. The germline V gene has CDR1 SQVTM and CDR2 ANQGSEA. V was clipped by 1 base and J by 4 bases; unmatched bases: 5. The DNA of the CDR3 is TGCAGCGTTGAAGTCAGGGGGCTCGGCACCGGGGAGCTGTTTTTT. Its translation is CSVEVRGLGTGELFF.

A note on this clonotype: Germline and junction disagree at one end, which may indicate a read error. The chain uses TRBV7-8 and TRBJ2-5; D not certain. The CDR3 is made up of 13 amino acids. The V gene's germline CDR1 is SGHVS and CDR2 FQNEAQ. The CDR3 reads CASSWGVLETQYF. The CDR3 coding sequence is TGCGCCAGCAGCTGGGGTGTGTTAGAGACCCAGTACTTC.

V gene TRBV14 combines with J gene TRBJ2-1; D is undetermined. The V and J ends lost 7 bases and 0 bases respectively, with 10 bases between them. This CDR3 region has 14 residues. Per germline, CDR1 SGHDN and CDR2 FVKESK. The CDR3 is CASTPESSYNEQFF. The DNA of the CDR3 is TGTGCCAGCACCCCAGAGAGCTCCTACAATGAGCAGTTCTTC.